This T cell receptor (beta chain) came from a study of blood T cells in healthy people across ages. CDR3 size: 16 residues. Trimming removed 0 bases at V and 0 bases at J, with 8 bases between. CDR1 and CDR2 from the germline V gene are KGHDR and SFDVKD. PCR was performed a second time for 7 to 11 cycles using a sample-barcoded 5' primer and a J-beta primer mix. TCRdb re-derived calls from the 5' RACE reads in MiXCR, one entry per CDR3 protein. The table records 1.5 million to 2 million distinct CDR3 sequences, roughly 27% of them present only once. Findings and limits, study-wide: Donor CMV status was unknown, possibly confounding expanded clonotype changes. Older age went with lower TCR beta diversity per million T cells, in a roughly linear way. Long-lived donors carried more naive CD4+ cells and greater diversity than aged donors.

The total RNA that was extracted per sample amounted to at least 5 micrograms. This clonotype was seen repeatedly, ten times or more. Its antigen is unknown. This TCR derives from a young woman in good health. Sequencing was performed on blood. V usage is TRBV24-1 and J usage is TRBJ2-1; tentatively, D is TRBD2 (6 bases). The CDR3 nucleotides are TGTGCCACCAGTGATTTGGGGGGGAACTCCTACAATGAGCAGTTCTTC. Translating gives CATSDLGGNSYNEQFF.